Below are 16 T cell receptor beta chains sequenced from a single sample in a study of blood T cell repertoires in COVID-19. Only in-frame clones appear in the TCRdb table, and some are missing; sequencing was by immunoSEQ multiplex PCR. The sample contains roughly 220,000 clones, around 81% of which appear only once. Sequenced sample: peripheral blood. The receptors were sampled from a woman older than 75 with COVID-19, enrolled during active disease.

The CDR3 region has the DNA TGTGCCAGCAGCCCCCGGGACTCCGGCAATGAGCAGTTCTTC. Amino acid sequence: CASSPRDSGNEQFF. The chain is built from TRBV7-8 and TRBJ2-1, with D possibly TRBD2 on 6 matching bases. V was clipped by 5 bases and J by 6 bases, with 14 bases between them. Germline V gives CDR1 SGHVS, CDR2 FQNEAQ. The CDR3 spans 14 residues.

This clone was picked up one time. The chain carries TRBV27 and TRBJ2-1, with a tentative D call TRBD2 (5 bases). V shed 3 bases and J shed 7 bases, with 10 bases lying between them. The CDR3 loop spans 13 amino acids. The germline gives CDR1 MNHEY, CDR2 SMNVEV (reference sequence). Here the CDR3 reads CASSFLGGNEQFF. As DNA, the CDR3 is TGTGCCAGCAGTTTCCTTGGCGGGAATGAGCAGTTCTTC.

The gene calls are TRBV19 and TRBJ2-4, with a tentative D call TRBD1 (6 bases). The CDR3 is 17 residues long. Germline CDR1 LNHDA, CDR2 SQIVND (reference sequence). Trimming took 3 bases from V and 3 from J, leaving 18 bases between them. The CDR3 loop is CASSMWGLQGGKNIQYF. In DNA form, the CDR3 reads TGTGCCAGTAGTATGTGGGGTTTACAAGGGGGCAAAAACATTCAGTACTTC.

The chain couples TRBV5-4 to TRBJ2-2, with 16 bases lining up with TRBD2. V shed 5 bases and J 0 bases; nucleotides not matched to a gene: 4. Germline CDR1 reads SGHNT; CDR2 reads YYREEE (reference sequence). The CDR3 is made up of 18 amino acids. DNA for the CDR3: TGTGCCAGCAGGCCCGGGACTAGCGGGAGGGCGAACACCGGGGAGCTGTTTTTT. It is translated as CASRPGTSGRANTGELFF.

V usage is TRBV2 and J usage is TRBJ2-7; possible D gene TRBD2, 5 bases. Germline V gene lookup returns CDR1 SNHLY and CDR2 FYNNEI. V was cut by 4 bases and J by 9 bases, with 16 bases left in between. The CDR3 covers 13 residues. CDR3 loop: CASSVGSDLGQYF. The CDR3 nucleotides are TGTGCCAGCAGTGTTGGTAGCGACCTGGGGCAGTACTTC.

The chain couples TRBV6-5 to TRBJ2-1; D is unresolved. The CDR3 length is 11 residues. Germline CDR1 MNHEY, CDR2 SVGAGI. The V end lost 6 bases, the J end lost 5 bases, and 5 bases lay between the germline ends. CDR3 DNA: TGTGCCAGCAGCAGAAACAATGAGCAGTTCTTC. As protein: CASSRNNEQFF.

J is TRBJ1-2 and V is TRBV19; the match to TRBD1 covers 7 bases. Looked up from germline, CDR1 is LNHDA and CDR2 is SQIVND (reference sequence). V lost 7 bases to trimming and J lost 0 bases; unmatched junction nucleotides: 11. CDR3 length: 16 residues. CDR3 loop: CASTGTETLANYGYTF. The CDR3 nucleotides are TGTGCCAGTACCGGGACAGAAACGTTAGCTAACTATGGCTACACCTTC.

This clone was detected only once. The junction and the germline gene differ at one end; a read error may be behind it. The chain combines TRBV10-3 with TRBJ1-2; 7 positions match TRBD1. The germline gives CDR1 ENHRY, CDR2 SYGVKD. CDR3 length equals 12 residues. The CDR3 coding sequence is TGTGCCATCAGTGAGTCGACAGGGCGGAAAGCGTTC. This translates into CAISESTGRKAF.

The chain couples TRBV30 to TRBJ1-5; 8 positions agree with TRBD1. The trim removed 2 bases at V and 7 bases at J, leaving 7 bases unmatched. The CDR3 has 14 residues. CDR1 and CDR2 from the germline V gene are GTSNPN and SVGIG (reference sequence). The CDR3 loop is CAWSTDRVAQPQHF. The CDR3 DNA follows: TGTGCCTGGAGTACGGACAGGGTGGCCCAGCCCCAGCATTTT.

This rearrangement joins TRBV5-1 to TRBJ2-1; 9 nucleotides agree with TRBD2. J was trimmed by 10 bases and V by 1 base; bases with no gene match: 15. Germline V CDR1 and CDR2: SGHRS, YFSETQ. The CDR3 is made up of 17 amino acids. The CDR3 spells CASSLKASGEPSGEQFF. The CDR3 region has the DNA TGCGCCAGCAGCTTGAAGGCTAGCGGGGAGCCGAGCGGGGAGCAGTTCTTC.

The V and J genes are TRBV27 and TRBJ2-7; D possibly corresponds to TRBD1 (6 bases). The CDR3 covers 15 residues. The germline V gene encodes CDR1 MNHEY and CDR2 SMNVEV (reference sequence). V lost 6 bases to trimming and J lost 1 base, with 16 bases between them. The CDR3 is CASRSGQPGSYEQYF. CDR3 DNA sequence: TGTGCCAGCAGGTCTGGACAGCCGGGGTCCTACGAGCAGTACTTC.

The table lists this clone with a count of one. The rearrangement links TRBV19 to TRBJ1-1; no clear D. CDR3 size: 14 residues. V was pared by 2 bases and J by 1 base, with 8 bases between. CDR1 LNHDA and CDR2 SQIVND come from the germline V gene (reference sequence). The CDR3 reads CASSISERNTEAFF. CDR3 bases: TGTGCCAGTAGTATAAGTGAGAGGAACACTGAAGCTTTCTTT.

The chain links TRBV5-6 to TRBJ2-2, with 12 bases fitting TRBD1. The CDR3 is made up of 15 amino acids. Germline V gene sequence: CDR1 SGHDT, CDR2 YYEEEE. V was pared by 5 bases and J by 7 bases, with 6 bases of the junction left unmatched. CDR3 DNA: TGTGCCAGCAGTCGGGACAGGGGGCGAGGCGGGGAGCTGTTTTTT. This translates into CASSRDRGRGGELFF.

The chain joins TRBV7-6 to TRBJ2-2; no clear D gene. Between the trimmed V and J ends, which lost 2 bases and 5 bases, there was a span of 9 bases. The CDR3 spans 14 residues. Per the germline V gene, CDR1 is SGHVS and CDR2 is FNYEAQ. CDR3: CASSLTAETGELFF. The CDR3 coding sequence is TGTGCCAGCAGCTTAACCGCCGAGACCGGGGAGCTGTTTTTT.

The chain recombines TRBV6-5 with TRBJ1-3; D may be TRBD1 (6 bases). The CDR3 is 15 amino acids. Germline loops: CDR1 MNHEY, CDR2 SVGAGI. Trimming took 6 bases from V and 0 from J, leaving 12 bases between them. The CDR3 region is CASSKDSSSGNTIYF. The CDR3 DNA is TGTGCCAGCAGCAAGGACAGTTCCTCTGGAAACACCATATATTTT.

The chain links TRBV15 to TRBJ2-7; 7 bases are shared with TRBD1. This CDR3 has 14 residues. CDR1 is LNHNV and CDR2 is YYDKDF in the germline V gene (reference sequence). The V and J ends lost 6 bases and 4 bases, in that order; junction bases with no gene match: 9. The CDR3 loop reads CATRPRDRPYEQYF. For the CDR3, the DNA is TGTGCCACCAGGCCACGGGACAGACCTTACGAGCAGTACTTC. The variable domain in full, with the rest retrieved from reference TRBV15 and TRBJ2-7, is DAMVIQNPRYQVTQFGKPVTLSCSQTLNHNVMYWYQQKSSQAPKLLFHYYDKDFNNEADTPDNFQSRRPNTSFCFLDIRSPGLGDTAMYLCATRPRDRPYEQYFGPGTRLTVT.